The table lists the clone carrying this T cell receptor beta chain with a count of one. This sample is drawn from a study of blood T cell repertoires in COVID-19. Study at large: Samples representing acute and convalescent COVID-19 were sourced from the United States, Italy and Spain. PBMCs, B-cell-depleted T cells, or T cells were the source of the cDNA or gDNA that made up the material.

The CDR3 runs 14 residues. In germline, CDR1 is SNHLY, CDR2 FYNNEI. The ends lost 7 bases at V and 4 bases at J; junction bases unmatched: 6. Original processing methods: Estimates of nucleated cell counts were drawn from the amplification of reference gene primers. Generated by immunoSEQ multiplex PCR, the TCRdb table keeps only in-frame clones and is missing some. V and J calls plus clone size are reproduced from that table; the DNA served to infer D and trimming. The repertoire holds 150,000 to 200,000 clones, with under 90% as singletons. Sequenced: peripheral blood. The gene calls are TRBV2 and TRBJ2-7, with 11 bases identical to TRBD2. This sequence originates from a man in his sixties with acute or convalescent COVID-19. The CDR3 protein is CASTSGTSGYEQYF. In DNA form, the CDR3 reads TGTGCCAGCACCTCCGGGACTAGCGGATACGAGCAGTACTTC. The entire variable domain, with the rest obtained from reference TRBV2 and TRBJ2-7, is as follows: EPEVTQTPSHQVTQMGQEVILRCVPISNHLYFYWYRQILGQKVEFLVSFYNNEISEKSEIFDDQFSVERPDGSNFTLKIRSTKLEDSAMYFCASTSGTSGYEQYFGPGTRLTVT.